This section outlines one TCR beta chain sequence together with its context. Its antigen remains unknown. The data stem from a study of cytomegalovirus exposure and HLA in healthy donors. Study background: The use of the same platform for the 90 to 150 validation repertoires and the roughly 700 first-cohort repertoires was reported by a later analysis.

Repertoires were generated with immunoSEQ multiplex PCR, while TCRdb's copy carries only in-frame clones and drops some. The sample consists of around 150,000 clones, roughly 95% of them appearing once. The study, taken as a whole, reports: There were under 200 TCR beta chains listed as cytomegalovirus-associated.

Sequenced input: PBMCs. The receptor's source is a young woman in good health and CMV-seronegative.

CDR3 DNA sequence: TGTGCCAGCAGCTTAAACCAACTAGCGGGCCGCACAGATACGCAGTATTTT. Residues: CASSLNQLAGRTDTQYF. The rearrangement links TRBV11-2 to TRBJ2-3; 9 positions match TRBD2. V lost 2 bases and J lost 1; bases outside the gene matches: 7. In germline, CDR1 is SGHAT, CDR2 FQNNGV. The CDR3 runs 17 residues.